This T cell receptor beta chain was retrieved from a study of cytomegalovirus exposure and HLA in healthy donors. Study details: The platform used for the 95 to 150 validation repertoires matched that of the roughly 630 first-cohort repertoires, a later analysis reported.

The repertoire was sequenced with immunoSEQ multiplex PCR; TCRdb's copy has only in-frame clones and lacks some. Here the sample spans tens of thousands of clones, approximately 97% being singletons. The V and J ends lost 5 bases and 0 bases respectively, with 7 bases between them. The CDR3 covers 13 residues. Per the germline V gene, CDR1 is MDHEN and CDR2 is SYDVKM. The sequence was obtained from a man younger than 35 in good health and CMV-seronegative. The genes are TRBV28 and TRBJ1-1; D is unclear. The sequenced sample was PBMCs. CDR3 sequence (DNA): TGTGCCAGCAGTCCCCCCATGAACACTGAAGCTTTCTTT. This gives the protein CASSPPMNTEAFF.